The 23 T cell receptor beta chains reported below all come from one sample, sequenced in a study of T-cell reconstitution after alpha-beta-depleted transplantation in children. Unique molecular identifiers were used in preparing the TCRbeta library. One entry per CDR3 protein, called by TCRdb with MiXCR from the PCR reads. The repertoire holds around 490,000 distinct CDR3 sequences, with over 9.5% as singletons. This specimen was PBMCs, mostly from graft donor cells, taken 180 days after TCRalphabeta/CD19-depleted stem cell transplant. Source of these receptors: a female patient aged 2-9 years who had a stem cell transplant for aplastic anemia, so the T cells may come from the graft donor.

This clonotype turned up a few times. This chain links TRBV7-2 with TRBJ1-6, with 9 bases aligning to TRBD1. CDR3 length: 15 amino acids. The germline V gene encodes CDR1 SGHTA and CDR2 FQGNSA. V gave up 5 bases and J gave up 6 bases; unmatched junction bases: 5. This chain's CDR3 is CASSPGQGSNSPLHF. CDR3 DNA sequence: TGTGCCAGCAGCCCCGGACAGGGGTCTAATTCACCCCTCCACTTT.

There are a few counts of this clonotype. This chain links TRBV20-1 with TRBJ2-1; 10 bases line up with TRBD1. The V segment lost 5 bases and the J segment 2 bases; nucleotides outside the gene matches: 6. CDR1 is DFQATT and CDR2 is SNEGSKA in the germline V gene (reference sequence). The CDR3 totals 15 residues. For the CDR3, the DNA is TGCAGTGCTGGAAAGACAGGGGGCGCCTACAATGAGCAGTTCTTC. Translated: CSAGKTGGAYNEQFF.

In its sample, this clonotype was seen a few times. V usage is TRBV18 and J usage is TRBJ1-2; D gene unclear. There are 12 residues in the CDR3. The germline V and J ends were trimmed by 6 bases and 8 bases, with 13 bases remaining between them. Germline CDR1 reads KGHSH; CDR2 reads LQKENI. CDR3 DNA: TGTGCCAGCTCGGGGAGGAATGGAGGCTACACCTTC. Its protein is CASSGRNGGYTF.

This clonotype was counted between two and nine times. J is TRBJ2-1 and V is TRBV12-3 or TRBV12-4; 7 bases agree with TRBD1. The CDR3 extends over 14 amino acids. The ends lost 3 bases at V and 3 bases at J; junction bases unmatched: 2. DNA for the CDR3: TGTGCCAGCAGTTTGTGGGACAGCTACAATGAGCAGTTCTTC. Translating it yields CASSLWDSYNEQFF.

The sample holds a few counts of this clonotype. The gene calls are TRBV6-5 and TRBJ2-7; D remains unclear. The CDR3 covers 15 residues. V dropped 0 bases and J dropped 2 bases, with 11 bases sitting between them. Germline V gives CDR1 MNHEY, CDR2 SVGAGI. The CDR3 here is CASSYSVRGAYEQYF. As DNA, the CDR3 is TGTGCCAGCAGTTACTCAGTCCGCGGCGCCTACGAGCAGTACTTC.

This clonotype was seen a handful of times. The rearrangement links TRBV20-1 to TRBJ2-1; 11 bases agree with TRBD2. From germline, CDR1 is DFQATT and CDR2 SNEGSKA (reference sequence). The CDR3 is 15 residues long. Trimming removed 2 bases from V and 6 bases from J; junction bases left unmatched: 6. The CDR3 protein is CSARPPSGRINEQFF. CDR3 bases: TGCAGTGCTAGACCTCCTAGCGGGAGGATCAATGAGCAGTTCTTC.

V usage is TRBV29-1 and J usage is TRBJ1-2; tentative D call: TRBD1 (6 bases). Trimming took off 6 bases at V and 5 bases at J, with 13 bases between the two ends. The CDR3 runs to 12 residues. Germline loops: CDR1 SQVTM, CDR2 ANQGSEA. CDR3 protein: CSVTGGVYGYTF. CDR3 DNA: TGCAGCGTGACAGGAGGGGTTTATGGCTACACCTTC.

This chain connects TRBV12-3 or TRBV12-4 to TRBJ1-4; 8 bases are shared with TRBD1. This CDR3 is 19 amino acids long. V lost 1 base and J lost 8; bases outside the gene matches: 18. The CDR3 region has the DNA TGTGCCAGCAGTTTAGTGACCACAGGGGGGGGAGGAAAGAAGGAAAAACTGTTTTTT. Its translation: CASSLVTTGGGGKKEKLFF.

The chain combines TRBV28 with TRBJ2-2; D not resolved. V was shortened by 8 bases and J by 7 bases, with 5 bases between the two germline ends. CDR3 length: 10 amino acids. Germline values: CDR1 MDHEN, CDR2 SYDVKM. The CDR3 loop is CASGIGELFF. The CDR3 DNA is TGTGCCAGCGGGATCGGGGAGCTGTTTTTT.

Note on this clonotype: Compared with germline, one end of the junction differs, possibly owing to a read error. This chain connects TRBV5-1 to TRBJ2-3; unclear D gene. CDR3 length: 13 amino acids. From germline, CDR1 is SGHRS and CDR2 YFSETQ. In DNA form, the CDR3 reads TGCGCCAGCAGCTTGGATTTAGAAGATACGCATTATTTT. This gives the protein CASSLDLEDTHYF.

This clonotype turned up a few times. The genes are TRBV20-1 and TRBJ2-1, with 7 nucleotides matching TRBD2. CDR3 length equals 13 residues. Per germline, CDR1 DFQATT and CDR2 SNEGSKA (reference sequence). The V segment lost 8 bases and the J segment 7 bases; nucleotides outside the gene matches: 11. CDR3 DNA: TGCAGTCCAATGGGAGGGGCCATAAATGAGCAGTTCTTC. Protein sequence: CSPMGGAINEQFF.

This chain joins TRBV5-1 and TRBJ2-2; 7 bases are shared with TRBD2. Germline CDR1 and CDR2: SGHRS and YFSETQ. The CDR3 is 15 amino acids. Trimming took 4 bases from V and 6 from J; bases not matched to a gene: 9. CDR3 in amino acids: CASSDGAGVPGELFF. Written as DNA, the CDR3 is TGCGCCAGCAGCGACGGTGCGGGAGTGCCCGGGGAGCTGTTTTTT.

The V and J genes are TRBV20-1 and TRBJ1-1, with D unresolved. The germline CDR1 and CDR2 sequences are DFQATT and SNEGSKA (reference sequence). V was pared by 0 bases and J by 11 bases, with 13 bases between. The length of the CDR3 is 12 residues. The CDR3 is CSARDDPTRAFF. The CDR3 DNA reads TGCAGTGCTAGAGATGACCCGACGCGCGCTTTCTTT.

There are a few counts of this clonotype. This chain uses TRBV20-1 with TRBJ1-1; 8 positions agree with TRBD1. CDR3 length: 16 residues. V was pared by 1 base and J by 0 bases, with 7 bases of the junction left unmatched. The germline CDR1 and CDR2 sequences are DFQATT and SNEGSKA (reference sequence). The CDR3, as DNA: TGCAGTGCTAGAGTGGCGACAGGGGTCCTGAACACTGAAGCTTTCTTT. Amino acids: CSARVATGVLNTEAFF.

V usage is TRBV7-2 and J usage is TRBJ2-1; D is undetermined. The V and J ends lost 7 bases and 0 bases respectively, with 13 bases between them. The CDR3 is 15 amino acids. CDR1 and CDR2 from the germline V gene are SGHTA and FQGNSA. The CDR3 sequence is CASIQKTGSYNEQFF. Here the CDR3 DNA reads TGTGCCAGCATCCAAAAGACTGGCTCCTACAATGAGCAGTTCTTC.

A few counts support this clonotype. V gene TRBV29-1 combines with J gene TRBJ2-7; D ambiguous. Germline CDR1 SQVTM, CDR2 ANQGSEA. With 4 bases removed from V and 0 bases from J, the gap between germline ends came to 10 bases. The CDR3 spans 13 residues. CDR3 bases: TGCAGCGTTGTCGATAGTTACTCCTACGAGCAGTACGTC. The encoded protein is CSVVDSYSYEQYV.

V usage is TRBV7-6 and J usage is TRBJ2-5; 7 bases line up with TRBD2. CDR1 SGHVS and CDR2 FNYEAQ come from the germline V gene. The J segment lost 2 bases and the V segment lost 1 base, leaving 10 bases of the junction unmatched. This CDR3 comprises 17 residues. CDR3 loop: CASSLGPGAGPQETQYF. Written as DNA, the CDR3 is TGTGCCAGCAGCTTAGGTCCTGGAGCGGGACCACAAGAGACCCAGTACTTC. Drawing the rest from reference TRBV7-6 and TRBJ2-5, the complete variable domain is GAGVSQSPRYKVTKRGQDVALRCDPISGHVSLYWYRQALGQGPEFLTYFNYEAQQDKSGLPNDRFSAERPEGSISTLTIQRTEQRDSAMYRCASSLGPGAGPQETQYFGPGTRLLVL.

The CDR3: CASSSPRGTSWRYQETQYF. Written as DNA, the CDR3 is TGTGCCAGCAGTTCCCCCCGCGGGACTAGCTGGAGGTACCAAGAGACCCAGTACTTC. The J gene is TRBJ2-5, the V gene TRBV12-3 or TRBV12-4, with 9 bases lining up with TRBD2. The length of the CDR3 is 19 residues. With 4 bases clipped from V and 0 bases from J, the junction kept 15 bases outside the gene matches.

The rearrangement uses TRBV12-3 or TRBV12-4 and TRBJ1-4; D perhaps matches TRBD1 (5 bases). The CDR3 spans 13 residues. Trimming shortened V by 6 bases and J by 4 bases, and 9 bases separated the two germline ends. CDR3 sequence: CASSLQDNEKLFF. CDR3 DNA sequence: TGTGCCAGCAGCTTACAGGATAATGAAAAACTGTTTTTT.

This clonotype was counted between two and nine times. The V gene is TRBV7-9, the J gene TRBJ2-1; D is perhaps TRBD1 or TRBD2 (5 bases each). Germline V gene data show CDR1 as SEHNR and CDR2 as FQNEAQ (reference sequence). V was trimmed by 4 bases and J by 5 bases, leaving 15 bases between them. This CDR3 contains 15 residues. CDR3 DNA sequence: TGTGCCAGCAGCTCGAAAAGGGGACCAGACAATGAGCAGTTCTTC. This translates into CASSSKRGPDNEQFF.

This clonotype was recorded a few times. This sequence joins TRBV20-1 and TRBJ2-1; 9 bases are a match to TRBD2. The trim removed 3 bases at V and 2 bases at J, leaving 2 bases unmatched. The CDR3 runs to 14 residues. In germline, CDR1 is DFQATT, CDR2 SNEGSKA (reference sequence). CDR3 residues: CSARASGAYNEQFF. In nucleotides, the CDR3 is TGCAGTGCTAGGGCTAGCGGGGCCTACAATGAGCAGTTCTTC.

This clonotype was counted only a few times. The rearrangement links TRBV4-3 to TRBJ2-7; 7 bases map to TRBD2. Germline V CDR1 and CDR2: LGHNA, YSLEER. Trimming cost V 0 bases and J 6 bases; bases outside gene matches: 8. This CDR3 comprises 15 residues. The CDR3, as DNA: TGCGCCAGCAGCCAAGAAACCGGACTAGTAGGCGAGCAGTACTTC. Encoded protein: CASSQETGLVGEQYF.

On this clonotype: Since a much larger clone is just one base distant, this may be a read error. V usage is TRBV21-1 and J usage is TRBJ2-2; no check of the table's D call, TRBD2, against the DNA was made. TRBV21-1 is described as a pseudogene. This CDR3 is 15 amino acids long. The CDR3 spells CASSSWASSTGEPFF. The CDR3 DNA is TGTGCCAGCAGCTCCTGGGCCTCGAGCACCGGGGAGCCGTTTTTT.